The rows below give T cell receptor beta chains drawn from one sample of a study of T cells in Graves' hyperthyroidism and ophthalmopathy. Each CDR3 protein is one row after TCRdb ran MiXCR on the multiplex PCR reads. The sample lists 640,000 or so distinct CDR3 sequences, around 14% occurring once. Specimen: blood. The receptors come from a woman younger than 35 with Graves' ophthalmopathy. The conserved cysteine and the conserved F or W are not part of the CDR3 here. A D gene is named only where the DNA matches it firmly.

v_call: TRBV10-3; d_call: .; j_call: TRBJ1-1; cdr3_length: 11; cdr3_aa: ASTGSGETEAF
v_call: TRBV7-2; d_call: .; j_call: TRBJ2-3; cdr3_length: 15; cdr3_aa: ASSPRLSGQSTDTQY
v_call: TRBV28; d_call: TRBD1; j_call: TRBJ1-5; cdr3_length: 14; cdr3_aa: ASSLEGADGNQPQH
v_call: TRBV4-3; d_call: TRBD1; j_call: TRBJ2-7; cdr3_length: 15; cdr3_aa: ASSQLRQGFVRGEQY
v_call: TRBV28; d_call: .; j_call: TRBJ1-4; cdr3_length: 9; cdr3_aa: ASKGGEKLF
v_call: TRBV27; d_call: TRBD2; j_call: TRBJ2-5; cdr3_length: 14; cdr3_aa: ASSGTSGRIKETQY
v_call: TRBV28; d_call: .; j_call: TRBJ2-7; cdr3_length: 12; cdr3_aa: ASSGLGRFYEQY
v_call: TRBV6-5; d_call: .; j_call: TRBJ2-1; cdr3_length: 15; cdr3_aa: ASSYFALSTTYNEQF
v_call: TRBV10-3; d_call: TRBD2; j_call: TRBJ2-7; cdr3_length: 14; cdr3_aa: AIRAGLAGGLDEQY
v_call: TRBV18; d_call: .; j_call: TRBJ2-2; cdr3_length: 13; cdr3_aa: ASSETDANTGELF
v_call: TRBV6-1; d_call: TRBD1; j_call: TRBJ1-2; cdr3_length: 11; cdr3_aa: ASTLDRERGYT
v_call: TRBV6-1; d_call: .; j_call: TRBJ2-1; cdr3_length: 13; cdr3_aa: ASSELQGQGNEQF
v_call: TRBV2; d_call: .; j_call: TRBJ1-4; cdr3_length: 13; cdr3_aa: ASKLLGWANEKLF
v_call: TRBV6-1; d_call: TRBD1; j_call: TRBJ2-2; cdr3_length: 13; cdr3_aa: ASRTGTGDTGELF
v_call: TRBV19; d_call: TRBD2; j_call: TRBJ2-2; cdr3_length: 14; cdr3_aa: ASSTGLAGLRGELF
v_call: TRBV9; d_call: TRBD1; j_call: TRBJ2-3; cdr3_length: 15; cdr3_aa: ASSASGTGLRTDTQY
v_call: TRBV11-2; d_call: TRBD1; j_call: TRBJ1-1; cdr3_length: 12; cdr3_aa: ASWLRQGGTEAF
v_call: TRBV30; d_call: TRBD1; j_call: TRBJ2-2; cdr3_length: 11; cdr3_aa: AEGQTNTGELF
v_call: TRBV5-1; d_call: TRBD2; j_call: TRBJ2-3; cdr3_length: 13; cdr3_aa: ASNRAGEGSDTQY
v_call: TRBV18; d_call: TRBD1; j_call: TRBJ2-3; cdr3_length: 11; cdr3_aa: ASSTGGTDTQY
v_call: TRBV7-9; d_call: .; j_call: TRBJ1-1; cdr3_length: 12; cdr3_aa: ASSLLAENTEAF
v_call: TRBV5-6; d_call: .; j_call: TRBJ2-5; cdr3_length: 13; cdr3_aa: ASSLEAARPETQY
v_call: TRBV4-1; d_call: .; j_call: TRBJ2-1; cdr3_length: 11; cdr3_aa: ASSHILGDEQF
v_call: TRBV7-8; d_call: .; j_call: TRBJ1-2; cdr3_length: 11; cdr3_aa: ASSLKGLGGYT
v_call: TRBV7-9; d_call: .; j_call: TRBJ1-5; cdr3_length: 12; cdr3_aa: ASSFSAGRQPQH
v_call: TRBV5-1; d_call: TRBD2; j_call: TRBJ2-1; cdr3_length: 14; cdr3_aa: ASSPRGGGIYNEQF
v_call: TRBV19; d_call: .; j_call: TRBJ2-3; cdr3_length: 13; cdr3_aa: ASSPDEIFTDTQY
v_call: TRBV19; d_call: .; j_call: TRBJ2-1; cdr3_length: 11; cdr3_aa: ASSIGQVNEQF
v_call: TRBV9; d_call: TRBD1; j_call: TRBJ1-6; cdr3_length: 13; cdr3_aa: ASSVGTGGNSPLH